This T cell receptor (beta chain) was recovered during a study of beta chain features in type 1 diabetes. Every bit of the isolated RNA underwent reverse transcription, so sequencing read expressed TCRB transcripts. TCRdb's table, derived via immunoSEQ multiplex PCR, lists solely in-frame clones and lacks some. The sample lists 250,000 or so clones, roughly 70% occurring once. General study points: Whether HLA type influences TCRB rearrangement remained unresolved here. Shortening of TCRB CDR3s, moderate but significant, appeared in all four CD4+ subsets of Type 1 diabetes patients.

Details on this clone: The antigen is not known.

This TCR derives from a man aged 25 to 40 in good health. Specimen: naive CD4+ T cells from blood.

The DNA of the CDR3 is TGTGCCAGCAGAGCCGGGACTAGCGCCTCCTACGAGCAGTACTTC. Its translation is CASRAGTSASYEQYF. The chain has TRBV5-4 and TRBJ2-7; 10 nucleotides match TRBD2. CDR1 and CDR2 from the germline V gene are SGHNT and YYREEE (reference sequence). The ends lost 5 bases at V and 0 bases at J; junction bases unmatched: 5. The CDR3 covers 15 residues.